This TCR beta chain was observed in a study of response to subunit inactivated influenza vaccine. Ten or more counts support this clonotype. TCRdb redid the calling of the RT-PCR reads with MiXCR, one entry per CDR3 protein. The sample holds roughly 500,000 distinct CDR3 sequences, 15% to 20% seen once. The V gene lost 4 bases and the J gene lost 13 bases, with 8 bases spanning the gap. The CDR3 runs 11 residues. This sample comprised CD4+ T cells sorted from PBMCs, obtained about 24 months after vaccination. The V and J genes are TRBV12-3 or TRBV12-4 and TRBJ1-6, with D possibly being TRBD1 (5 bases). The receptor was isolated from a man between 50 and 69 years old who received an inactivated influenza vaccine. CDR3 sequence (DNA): TGTGCCAGCAGTTCTAAGGGGCCCCTCCACTTT. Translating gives CASSSKGPLHF.